This entry is about one TCR beta chain. A single count supports this clone. It lacks a known antigen. No per-base quality is available; no much larger clone lies one base away. These data are taken from a study of Ad26.COV2.S vaccination and SARS-CoV-2 variants (dated by TCRdb to 2020 to 2023). Turning to the overall study: Donors in the vaccine arm were drawn from COV1001, a phase I-IIa trial of Ad26.COV2.S in healthy adults that was multicentre, randomized, double-blind and placebo-controlled. A total of 32 samples were included in the TCR-sequenced set, comprising around 19 Ad26.COV2.S vaccine recipients, 5 placebo recipients and 8 SARS-CoV-2 convalescent individuals. Dosing of Ad26.COV2.S was intramuscular, at either 5x10^10 or 1x10^11 viral particles, delivered as one shot or as two shots spaced 56 days apart. TCRbeta repertoire sequencing served as the tool for gauging how specific and how broad the SARS-CoV-2-reactive T cell receptors were following Ad26.COV2.S vaccination. Trial participants were randomized into five groups of five: low-dose or high-dose Ad26.COV2.S given once or twice, or placebo on both occasions. Blinding of investigators to trial group allocation was maintained during experiments and outcome assessment. What the work shows at the level of the full study, not this receptor alone: Ad26.COV2.S recipients had higher spike-specific TCR breadth than placebo recipients (P = 0.0014). The study lacked the statistical power to compare responses across vaccine doses or regimens. Non-spike TCR breadth was comparable between vaccine and placebo recipients, consistent with the vaccine containing only spike. The authors noted that total T cell responses may have been underestimated by the TCR breadth and depth analyses. Substantial breadth of spike-specific CD8+ and CD4+ T cell responses was reported after vaccination.

The immunoSEQ Assay was used to sequence TCRbeta CDR3 regions. After extraction, genomic DNA underwent amplification by bias-controlled multiplex PCR, followed by high-throughput sequencing. In the paper's pipeline: To quantify the absolute abundance of every unique TCRbeta CDR3 region, sequences were collapsed and filtered. T cell fraction was estimated by normalizing TCRbeta template counts to usable DNA, which was measured by amplifying reference genes present in all nucleated cells. Repertoire TCRs were annotated as SARS-CoV-2-specific by exact matching of V gene, CDR3 amino acid sequence and J gene to a known reactive TCR set. The reference SARS-CoV-2 TCR set was derived from MIRA and filtered for enrichment in COVID-19-positive ImmuneCODE repertoires, a step that removed public or cross-reactive TCRs. Using the MIRA antigens, annotated TCRs were further analysed by specific ORF or by position within an ORF. Breadth was defined as annotated unique rearrangements over total unique productive rearrangements; depth was the summed frequency of those rearrangements. Two-sided Wilcoxon rank-sum tests were applied when comparing TCR breadth between groups. Drawn from immuneACCESS, this table holds only the in-frame rearrangements with V and J called that TCRdb kept. Clones are partly lost; checked studies trace under half to an unresolved V gene and leave the rest unexplained. D and trimming were read from the DNA, whereas the V and J calls and clone size are those reported in that table. This sample gives roughly 240,000 clones in total; approximately 87% of them show up just once. About 10% of the sample lies in the top ten.

Spanning cysteine to phenylalanine, the CDR3 consists of 15 amino acids. CDR3 DNA only is kept here, 45 bases in frame from base 1. The V end loses 1 base and the J end loses 0 bases, and a stretch of 11 bases separates them. The germline V gene encodes CDR1 SGHKS and CDR2 YYEKEE (reference sequence). The treatment or condition label on this specimen signifies: 15 to 20 received Ad26.COV2.S at low or high dose, single or two shots; about five received placebo; per-sample allocation not given. For vaccine and placebo recipients, repertoires were sequenced using samples collected on day 63 after the first injection. In Cohort 1b, about 27 adults aged 18-55 years were enrolled at a single site in Boston, USA, between 29 July and 7 August 2020. Ad26.COV2.S was a replication-incompetent adenovirus type 26 vector that expressed a prefusion-stabilized SARS-CoV-2 spike protein derived from the original Wuhan strain.

The chain was built from TRBV5-5 and TRBJ2-7, with the D call perhaps TRBD1 or TRBD2, each one matching 5 bases. This specimen was peripheral blood, taken in a trial of Ad26.COV2.S vaccine versus placebo. This sequence originates from a person aged 18 to 59 who received the Ad26.COV2.S COVID-19 vaccine or a placebo. The CDR3 reads CASSLFMGTSYEQYF. The sequenced DNA is TGTGCCAGCAGCTTGTTTATGGGGACCTCCTACGAGCAGTACTTC.